Sequencing of this TCR beta chain was carried out in a study of T-cell memory formation after mild COVID-19. About the research overall: The study found TCR clusters largely donor specific. Notes on the study in general: Cross-reactive memory apparently joined, as some responding clones appeared in pre-infection memory. Of the contracting clones, CD4+ ones lay mainly in CM and EM, and CD8+ ones in EMRA.

TCRdb independently ran MiXCR on the 5' RACE reads; one entry per CDR3 protein. The sample gives hundreds of thousands of distinct CDR3 sequences, less than 20% of which show up once; approximately 20% is in the top ten. As regards this clonotype: What it recognizes is unknown.

From germline, CDR1 is MGHRA and CDR2 YSYEKL. The CDR3 extends over 15 amino acids. V lost 5 bases to trimming and J lost 2 bases; unmatched junction nucleotides: 7. The source is a man between 18 and 29 years old who had mild COVID-19 (a few samples of this study predate the infection). Cell type and time point are not known. The chain uses TRBV4-1 and TRBJ1-1; 8 positions match TRBD1. The sample taken for sequencing was PBMCs or a T cell subset sorted from them (not recorded which). In nucleotides, the CDR3 is TGCGCCAGCAGCTATCGGACAGGGCGTAACACTGAAGCTTTCTTT. This codes for CASSYRTGRNTEAFF.